This TCR beta chain was recorded in a study of CD8 T cells in Susac syndrome. This CDR3 is 15 amino acids long. V shed 5 bases, J shed 0 bases, and the junction held 7 bases outside the gene matches. The V gene's germline CDR1 is KGHSH and CDR2 LQKENI. Random-hexamer reverse transcription was applied to roughly 0.45 to 1 ug RNA. TCRdb re-derived calls from the immunoSEQ multiplex PCR reads in MiXCR, one entry per CDR3 protein. The sample shows 150,000 to 200,000 distinct CDR3 sequences, 85% to 95% of them seen only once. This TCR derives from a human donor in good health. Sequenced material: CD4+ T cells from PBMCs. This chain uses TRBV18 with TRBJ2-7, with 7 bases matching TRBD1. Here the CDR3 DNA reads TGTGCCAGCTCAAAGACAGGGCCCAGCTCCTACGAGCAGTACTTC. Translating it yields CASSKTGPSSYEQYF.